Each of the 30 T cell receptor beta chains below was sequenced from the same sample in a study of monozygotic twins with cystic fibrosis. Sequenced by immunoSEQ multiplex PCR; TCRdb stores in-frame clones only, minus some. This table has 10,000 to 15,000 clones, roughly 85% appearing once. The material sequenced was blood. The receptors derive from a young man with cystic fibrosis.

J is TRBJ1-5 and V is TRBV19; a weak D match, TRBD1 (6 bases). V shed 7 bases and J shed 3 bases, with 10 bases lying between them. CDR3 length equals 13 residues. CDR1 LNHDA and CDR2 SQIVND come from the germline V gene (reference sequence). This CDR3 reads CASTTGFNQPQHF. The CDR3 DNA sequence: TGTGCCAGTACCACAGGGTTCAATCAGCCCCAGCATTTT.

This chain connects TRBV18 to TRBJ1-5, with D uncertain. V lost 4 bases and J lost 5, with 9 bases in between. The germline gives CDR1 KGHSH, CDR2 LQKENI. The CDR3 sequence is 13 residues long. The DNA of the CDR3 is TGTGCCAGCTCACAACAAGTGGATCAGCCCCAGCATTTT. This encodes CASSQQVDQPQHF.

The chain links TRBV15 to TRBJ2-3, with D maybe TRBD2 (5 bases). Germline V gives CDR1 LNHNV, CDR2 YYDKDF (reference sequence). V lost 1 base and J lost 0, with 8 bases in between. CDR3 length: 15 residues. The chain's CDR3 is CATSRGRISTDTQYF. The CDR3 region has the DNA TGTGCCACCAGCAGAGGGAGGATCAGCACAGATACGCAGTATTTT.

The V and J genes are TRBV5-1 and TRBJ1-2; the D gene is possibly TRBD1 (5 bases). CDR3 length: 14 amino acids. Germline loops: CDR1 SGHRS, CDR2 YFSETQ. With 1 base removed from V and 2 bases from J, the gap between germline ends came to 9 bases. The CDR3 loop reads CASSLHHRNYGYTF. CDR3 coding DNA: TGCGCCAGCAGCTTGCATCACAGGAACTATGGCTACACCTTC.

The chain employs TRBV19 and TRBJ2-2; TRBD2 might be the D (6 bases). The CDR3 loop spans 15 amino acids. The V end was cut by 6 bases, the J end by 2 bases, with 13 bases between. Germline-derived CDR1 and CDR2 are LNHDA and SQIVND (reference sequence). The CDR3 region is CASRGGTKNTGELFF. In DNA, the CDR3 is TGTGCCAGTAGGGGCGGGACCAAAAACACCGGGGAGCTGTTTTTT.

Written as DNA, the CDR3 is TGTGCCATCCGAGGAAGGGGGGATTACAATGAGCAGTTCTTC. Amino acid sequence: CAIRGRGDYNEQFF. The genes are TRBV10-3 and TRBJ2-1; D tentatively fits TRBD1 or TRBD2 (6 bases each). The CDR3 loop spans 14 amino acids. The V gene's germline CDR1 is ENHRY and CDR2 SYGVKD. Trimming took 8 bases from V and 4 from J, leaving 15 bases between them.

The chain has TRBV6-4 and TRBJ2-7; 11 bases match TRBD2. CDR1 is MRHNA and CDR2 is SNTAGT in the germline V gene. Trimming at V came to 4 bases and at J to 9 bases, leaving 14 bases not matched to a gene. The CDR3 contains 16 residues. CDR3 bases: TGTGCCAGCAGTGTCCAGACTAGCGGGGACGTTAGGGTGCAGTACTTC. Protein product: CASSVQTSGDVRVQYF.

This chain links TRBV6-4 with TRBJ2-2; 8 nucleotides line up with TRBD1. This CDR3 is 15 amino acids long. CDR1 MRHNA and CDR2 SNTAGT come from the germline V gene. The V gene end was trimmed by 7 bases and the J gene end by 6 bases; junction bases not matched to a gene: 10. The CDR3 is CASTPQAGGPGELFF. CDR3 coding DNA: TGTGCCAGCACCCCCCAGGCAGGGGGCCCCGGGGAGCTGTTTTTT.

The CDR3: CASSLGVVQETQYF. CDR3 DNA: TGTGCCAGCAGCTTGGGGGTAGTCCAAGAGACCCAGTACTTC. The J gene is TRBJ2-5, the V gene TRBV7-2; D could derive from TRBD1 or TRBD2 (5 bases each). CDR3 length: 14 amino acids. Trimming pared 3 bases from V and 1 base from J, leaving 9 bases between. Germline values: CDR1 SGHTA, CDR2 FQGNSA.

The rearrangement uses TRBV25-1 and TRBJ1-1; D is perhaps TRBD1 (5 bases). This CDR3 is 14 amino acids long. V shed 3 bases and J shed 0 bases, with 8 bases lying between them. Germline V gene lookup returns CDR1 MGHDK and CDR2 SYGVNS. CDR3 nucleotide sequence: TGTGCCAGCAGTGACTCGGACATGAACACTGAAGCTTTCTTT. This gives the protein CASSDSDMNTEAFF.

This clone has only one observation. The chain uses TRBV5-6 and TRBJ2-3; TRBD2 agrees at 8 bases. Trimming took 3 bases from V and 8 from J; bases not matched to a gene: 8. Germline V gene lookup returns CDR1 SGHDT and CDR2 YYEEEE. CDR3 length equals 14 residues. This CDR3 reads CASSSDLAGGTQYF. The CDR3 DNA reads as TGTGCCAGCAGCTCCGACTTGGCGGGAGGTACGCAGTATTTT.

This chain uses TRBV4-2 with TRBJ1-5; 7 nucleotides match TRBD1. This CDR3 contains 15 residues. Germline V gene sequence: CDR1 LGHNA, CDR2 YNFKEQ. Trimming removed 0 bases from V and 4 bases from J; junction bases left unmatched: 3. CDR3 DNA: TGTGCCAGCAGCCAAGATTCAGGGGGGAATCAGCCCCAGCATTTT. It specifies CASSQDSGGNQPQHF.

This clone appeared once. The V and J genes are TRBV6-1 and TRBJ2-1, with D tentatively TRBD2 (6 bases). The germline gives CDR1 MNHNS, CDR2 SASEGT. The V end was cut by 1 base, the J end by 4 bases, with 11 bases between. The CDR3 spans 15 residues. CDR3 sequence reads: CASSEGLAEYNEQFF. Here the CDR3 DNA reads TGTGCCAGCAGTGAAGGGTTAGCGGAGTACAATGAGCAGTTCTTC.

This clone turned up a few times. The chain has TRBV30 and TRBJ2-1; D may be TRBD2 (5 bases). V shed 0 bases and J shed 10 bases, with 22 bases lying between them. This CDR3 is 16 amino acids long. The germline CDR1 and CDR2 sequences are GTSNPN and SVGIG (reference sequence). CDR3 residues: CAWSVLSGLQKQEQFF. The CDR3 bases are TGTGCCTGGAGTGTACTGTCAGGACTCCAAAAACAAGAGCAGTTCTTC.

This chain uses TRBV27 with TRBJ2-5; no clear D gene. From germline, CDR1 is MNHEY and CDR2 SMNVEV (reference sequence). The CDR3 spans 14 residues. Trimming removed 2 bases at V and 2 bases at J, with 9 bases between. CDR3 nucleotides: TGTGCCAGCAGTTTACGGCGTAGGCAAGAGACCCAGTACTTC. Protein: CASSLRRRQETQYF.

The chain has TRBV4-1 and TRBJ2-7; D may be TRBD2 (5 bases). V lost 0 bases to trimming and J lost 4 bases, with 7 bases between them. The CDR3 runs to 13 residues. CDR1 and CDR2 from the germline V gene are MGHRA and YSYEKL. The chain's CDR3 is CASSQDRGYEQYF. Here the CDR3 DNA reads TGCGCCAGCAGCCAAGATAGAGGGTACGAGCAGTACTTC.

Here the CDR3 reads CASSPGTGAYEQYF. The CDR3 DNA reads as TGTGCCAGCAGCCCTGGGACAGGGGCCTACGAGCAGTACTTC. The chain has TRBV7-3 and TRBJ2-7; 10 bases are shared with TRBD1. V shed 5 bases and J 2 bases; nucleotides not matched to a gene: 3. CDR1 is SGHTA and CDR2 is FQGTGA in the germline V gene. CDR3 size: 14 residues.

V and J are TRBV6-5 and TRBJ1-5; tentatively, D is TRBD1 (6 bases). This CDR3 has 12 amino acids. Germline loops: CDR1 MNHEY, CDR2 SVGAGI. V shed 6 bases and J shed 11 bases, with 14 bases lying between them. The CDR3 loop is CASRDRHRSQHF. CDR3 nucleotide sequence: TGTGCCAGCAGAGACAGGCATCGGTCCCAGCATTTT.

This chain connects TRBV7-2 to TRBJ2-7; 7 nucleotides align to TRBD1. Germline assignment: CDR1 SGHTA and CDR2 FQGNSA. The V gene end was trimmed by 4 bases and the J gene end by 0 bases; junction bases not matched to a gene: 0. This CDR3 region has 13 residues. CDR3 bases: TGTGCCAGCAGCTACAGGGGCTCCTACGAGCAGTACTTC. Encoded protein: CASSYRGSYEQYF. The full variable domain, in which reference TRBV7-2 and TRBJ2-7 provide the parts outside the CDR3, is GAGVSQSPSNKVTEKGKDVELRCDPISGHTALYWYRQSLGQGLEFLIYFQGNSAPDKSGLPSDRFSAERTGGSVSTLTIQRTQQEDSAVYLCASSYRGSYEQYFGPGTRLTVT.

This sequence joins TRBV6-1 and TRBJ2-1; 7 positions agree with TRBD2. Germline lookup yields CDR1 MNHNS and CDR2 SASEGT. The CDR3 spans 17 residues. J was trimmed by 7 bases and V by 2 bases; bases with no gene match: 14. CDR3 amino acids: CASSERKGAGARNEQFF. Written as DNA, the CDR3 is TGTGCCAGCAGTGAACGAAAAGGGGCGGGAGCACGAAATGAGCAGTTCTTC.

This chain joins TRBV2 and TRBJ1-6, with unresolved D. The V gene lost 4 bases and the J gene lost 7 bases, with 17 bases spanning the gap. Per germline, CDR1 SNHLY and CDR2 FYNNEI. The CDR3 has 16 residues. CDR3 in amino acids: CASSVSPTPRNSPLHF. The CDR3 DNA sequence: TGTGCCAGCAGTGTTTCCCCGACCCCCAGGAATTCACCCCTCCACTTT.

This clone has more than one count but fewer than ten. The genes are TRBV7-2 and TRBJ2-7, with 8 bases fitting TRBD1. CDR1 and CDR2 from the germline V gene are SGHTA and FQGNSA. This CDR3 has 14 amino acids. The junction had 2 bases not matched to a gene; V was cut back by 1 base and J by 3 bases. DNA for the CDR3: TGTGCCAGCAGCTTAGTTGGACAGGGCTACGAGCAGTACTTC. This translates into CASSLVGQGYEQYF. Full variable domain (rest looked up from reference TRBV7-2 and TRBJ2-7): GAGVSQSPSNKVTEKGKDVELRCDPISGHTALYWYRQSLGQGLEFLIYFQGNSAPDKSGLPSDRFSAERTGGSVSTLTIQRTQQEDSAVYLCASSLVGQGYEQYFGPGTRLTVT.

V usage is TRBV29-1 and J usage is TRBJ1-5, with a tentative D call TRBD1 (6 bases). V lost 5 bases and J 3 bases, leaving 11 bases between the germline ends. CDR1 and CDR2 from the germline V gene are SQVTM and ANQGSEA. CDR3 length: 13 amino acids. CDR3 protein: CSVRRQDNQPQHF. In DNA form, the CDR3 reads TGCAGCGTTCGTCGACAGGACAATCAGCCCCAGCATTTT. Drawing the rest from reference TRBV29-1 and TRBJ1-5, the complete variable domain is SAVISQKPSRDICQRGTSLTIQCQVDSQVTMMFWYRQQPGQSLTLIATANQGSEATYESGFVIDKFPISRPNLTFSTLTVSNMSPEDSSIYLCSVRRQDNQPQHFGDGTRLSIL.

CDR3 amino acids: CASSQEKDRGDYNEQFF. The CDR3 coding sequence is TGCGCCAGCAGCCAAGAAAAGGACAGGGGGGACTACAATGAGCAGTTCTTC. The chain employs TRBV4-1 and TRBJ2-1; 10 positions agree with TRBD1. The CDR3 is made up of 17 amino acids. Germline V lookup: CDR1 MGHRA, CDR2 YSYEKL. Trimming cost V 0 bases and J 3 bases; bases outside gene matches: 5.

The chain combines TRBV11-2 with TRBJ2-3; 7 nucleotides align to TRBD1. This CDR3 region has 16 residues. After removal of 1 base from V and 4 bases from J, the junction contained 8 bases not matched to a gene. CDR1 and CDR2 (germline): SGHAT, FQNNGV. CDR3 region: CASSLVGPGGSDTQYF. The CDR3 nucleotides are TGTGCCAGCAGCTTAGTAGGGCCAGGGGGTTCAGATACGCAGTATTTT.

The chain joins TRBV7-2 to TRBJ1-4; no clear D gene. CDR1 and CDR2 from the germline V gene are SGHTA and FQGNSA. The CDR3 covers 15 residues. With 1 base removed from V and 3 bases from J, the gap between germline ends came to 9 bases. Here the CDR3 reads CASSLVAAPNEKLFF. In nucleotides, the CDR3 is TGTGCCAGCAGCTTAGTGGCTGCCCCTAATGAAAAACTGTTTTTT.

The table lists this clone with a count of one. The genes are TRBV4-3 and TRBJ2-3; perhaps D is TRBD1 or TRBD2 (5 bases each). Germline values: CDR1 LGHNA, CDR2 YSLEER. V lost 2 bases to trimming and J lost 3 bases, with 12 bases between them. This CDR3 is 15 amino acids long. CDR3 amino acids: CASSQHRGETDTQYF. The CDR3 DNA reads TGCGCCAGCAGCCAACACCGAGGGGAGACAGATACGCAGTATTTT.

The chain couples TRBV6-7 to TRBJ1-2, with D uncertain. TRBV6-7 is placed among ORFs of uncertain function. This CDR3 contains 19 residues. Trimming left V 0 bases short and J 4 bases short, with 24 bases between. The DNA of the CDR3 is TGTGCCAGCAGTTACTCGAGAAGTTGGGCTCTCCTTTGGGGCTATGGCTACACCTTC. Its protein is CASSYSRSWALLWGYGYTF.

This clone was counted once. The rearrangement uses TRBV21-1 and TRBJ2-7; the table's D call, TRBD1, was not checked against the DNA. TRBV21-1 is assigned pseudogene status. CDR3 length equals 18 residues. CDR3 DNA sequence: TGTGCCAGCAGCAAAGGGGGGACACGGGCCCCGAACTCCCGCGAGCAGTACTTC. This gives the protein CASSKGGTRAPNSREQYF.

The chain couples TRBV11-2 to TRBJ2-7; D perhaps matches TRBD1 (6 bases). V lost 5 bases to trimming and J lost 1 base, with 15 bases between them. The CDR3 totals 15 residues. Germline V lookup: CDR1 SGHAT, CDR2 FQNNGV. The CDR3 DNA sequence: TGTGCCAGCAGCGCACTAAGGGACACTTCCTACGAGCAGTACTTC. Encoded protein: CASSALRDTSYEQYF.